This passage covers 20 T cell receptor beta chains from one sample sequenced in a study of shared clonotypes between healthy human individuals. TCRdb's copy holds only in-frame clones and misses some; the assay was immunoSEQ multiplex PCR. The sample consists of about 1.9 million clones, approximately 92% of them appearing once. Terminally differentiated effector memory CD45RA+ cells were excluded from the naive CD8 cells, which were CD45RO-negative and positively selected for CCR7. Sequencing was carried out using naive CD8+ T cells from PBMCs. The receptors here all came from a man in his late teens or twenties in good health. Some clones in this sample may be carry-over from other donors' samples.

The chain combines TRBV28 with TRBJ2-7, with a weak D call TRBD1 (5 bases). The germline V gene has CDR1 MDHEN and CDR2 SYDVKM. V lost 6 bases and J lost 5, with 14 bases in between. CDR3 length: 13 amino acids. CDR3 in amino acids: CASSPQENDEQYF. CDR3 nucleotides: TGTGCCAGCAGCCCACAGGAGAACGACGAGCAGTACTTC. Variable domain in full (rest from reference TRBV28 and TRBJ2-7): DVKVTQSSRYLVKRTGEKVFLECVQDMDHENMFWYRQDPGLGLRLIYFSYDVKMKEKGDIPEGYSVSREKKERFSLILESASTNQTSMYLCASSPQENDEQYFGPGTRLTVT.

The sample holds one count of this clone. The chain employs TRBV4-3 and TRBJ2-2, with unresolved D. The CDR3 totals 17 residues. The ends were cut back, 0 bases at V and 6 bases at J, with 17 bases in the middle. Germline loops: CDR1 LGHNA, CDR2 YSLEER. The CDR3 sequence is CASSQDQFPSGPGELFF. The CDR3 nucleotides read TGCGCCAGCAGCCAAGATCAATTCCCGTCAGGCCCCGGGGAGCTGTTTTTT.

The rearrangement joins TRBV7-8 to TRBJ2-5, with 9 positions matching TRBD2. V lost 3 bases, J lost 2 bases, and 1 base stayed unmatched. Per the germline V gene, CDR1 is SGHVS and CDR2 is FQNEAQ. The CDR3 contains 14 residues. The CDR3 loop is CASSLTSGQETQYF. CDR3 sequence (DNA): TGTGCCAGCAGCTTGACTAGCGGACAAGAGACCCAGTACTTC.

The chain couples TRBV19 to TRBJ2-1; no clear D. Germline V gives CDR1 LNHDA, CDR2 SQIVND (reference sequence). V dropped 2 bases and J dropped 3 bases, with 14 bases sitting between them. The CDR3 spans 16 residues. CDR3 residues: CASSIFFPGRYNEQFF. CDR3 coding DNA: TGTGCCAGTAGTATATTCTTCCCGGGCCGCTACAATGAGCAGTTCTTC.

This chain uses TRBV7-9 with TRBJ2-7; D gene unclear. Germline V gene sequence: CDR1 SEHNR, CDR2 FQNEAQ (reference sequence). CDR3 length equals 15 residues. V was pared by 4 bases and J by 0 bases, with 13 bases between. For the CDR3, the DNA is TGTGCCAGCAGCTCCAAACTCAGCAGCTCCTACGAGCAGTACTTC. Its protein product is CASSSKLSSSYEQYF.

The rearrangement uses TRBV7-9 and TRBJ2-7; D is perhaps TRBD1 (6 bases). In germline, CDR1 is SEHNR, CDR2 FQNEAQ (reference sequence). The CDR3 consists of 15 residues. V gave up 1 base and J gave up 0 bases, with 10 bases separating them. CDR3 DNA: TGTGCCAGCAGCTTAGAGGGGGACCCCTCCTACGAGCAGTACTTC. As protein: CASSLEGDPSYEQYF.

V gene TRBV6-1 combines with J gene TRBJ1-1; D not resolved. The V end lost 1 base, the J end lost 1 base, and 22 bases lay between the germline ends. Per germline, CDR1 MNHNS and CDR2 SASEGT. This CDR3 region has 19 residues. The CDR3 reads CASSEVLGYTLVSNTEAFF. The CDR3 bases are TGTGCCAGCAGTGAAGTACTAGGGTATACTTTAGTGTCGAACACTGAAGCTTTCTTT.

About this clone: This same CDR3 is encoded by further DNA sequences in the sample. The chain has TRBV6-5 and TRBJ2-7; D is possibly TRBD2 (6 bases). The V gene's germline CDR1 is MNHEY and CDR2 SVGAGI. V shed 0 bases and J shed 7 bases, with 10 bases lying between them. The CDR3 has 13 residues. This CDR3 is CASSYSGAGEQYF. The CDR3 DNA is TGTGCCAGCAGTTACTCCGGGGCGGGGGAGCAGTACTTC.

V gene TRBV27 combines with J gene TRBJ1-2; weak D call: TRBD1 (6 bases). The V gene's germline CDR1 is MNHEY and CDR2 SMNVEV (reference sequence). The CDR3 is 14 amino acids. V lost 4 bases and J lost 4, with 13 bases in between. The DNA of the CDR3 is TGTGCCAGCAGTTCGCCAGGGGAGCTCTATGGCTACACCTTC. Translating gives CASSSPGELYGYTF.

The DNA of the CDR3 is TGTGCCAGTAGTATGAGGGAGGACAGGGTCTTCGGCTACACCTTC. Protein product: CASSMREDRVFGYTF. The chain uses TRBV19 and TRBJ1-2, with 8 bases identical to TRBD1. The CDR3 has 15 amino acids. V was pared by 3 bases and J by 8 bases, with 11 bases of the junction left unmatched. Germline CDR1 reads LNHDA; CDR2 reads SQIVND (reference sequence).

The gene calls are TRBV9 and TRBJ1-1; TRBD1 agrees at 9 bases. J gave up 1 base and V 4 bases, and 5 bases lay outside the gene matches. The CDR3 consists of 15 residues. Germline-derived CDR1 and CDR2 are SGDLS and YYNGEE. The CDR3 is CASSTHRGRNTEAFF. The DNA for the CDR3 is TGTGCCAGCAGCACACACAGGGGGCGGAACACTGAAGCTTTCTTT. Drawing the rest from reference TRBV9 and TRBJ1-1, the complete variable domain is DSGVTQTPKHLITATGQRVTLRCSPRSGDLSVYWYQQSLDQGLQFLIQYYNGEERAKGNILERFSAQQFPDLHSELNLSSLELGDSALYFCASSTHRGRNTEAFFGQGTRLTVV.

V and J are TRBV5-6 and TRBJ2-3; 9 nucleotides agree with TRBD2. Trimming cost V 1 base and J 5 bases; bases outside gene matches: 14. The CDR3 runs 18 residues. The V gene's germline CDR1 is SGHDT and CDR2 YYEEEE. In DNA, the CDR3 is TGTGCCAGCAGCTTGAATCGCTTGGCGGGAGGGCCCGGAGATACGCAGTATTTT. Protein: CASSLNRLAGGPGDTQYF.

The chain has TRBV18 and TRBJ2-3, with TRBD1 identical over 10 bases. Germline CDR1 reads KGHSH; CDR2 reads LQKENI. The CDR3 is made up of 17 amino acids. V lost 2 bases to trimming and J lost 4 bases; unmatched junction nucleotides: 9. In nucleotides, the CDR3 is TGTGCCAGCTCACCAAATCGGGGGACAGGGGTATCAGATACGCAGTATTTT. It encodes CASSPNRGTGVSDTQYF.

The chain links TRBV9 to TRBJ2-7; 10 nucleotides line up with TRBD2. The CDR3 loop spans 17 amino acids. The trim removed 0 bases at V and 6 bases at J, leaving 12 bases unmatched. The V gene's germline CDR1 is SGDLS and CDR2 YYNGEE. CDR3 sequence (DNA): TGTGCCAGCAGCGTAGCTGTCGGTCTAGCGGGAGATGGCGAGCAGTACTTC. Protein product: CASSVAVGLAGDGEQYF.

V gene TRBV11-2 combines with J gene TRBJ2-7; possible D gene TRBD2, 5 bases. This CDR3 spans 12 amino acids. Trimming took off 5 bases at V and 4 bases at J, with 9 bases between the two ends. CDR1 is SGHAT, CDR2 FQNNGV, per germline. CDR3 nucleotide sequence: TGTGCCAGCAGCCAAACGGGGTACGAGCAGTACTTC. Translated, it gives CASSQTGYEQYF. Looking up the rest from reference TRBV11-2 and TRBJ2-7 gives the full variable domain: EAGVAQSPRYKIIEKRQSVAFWCNPISGHATLYWYQQILGQGPKLLIQFQNNGVVDDSQLPKDRFSAERLKGVDSTLKIQPAKLEDSAVYLCASSQTGYEQYFGPGTRLTVT.

The CDR3 DNA reads as TGTGCCAGCAGCTCCCGGGCGGGAGTTATGAACGAGCAGTACTTC. This encodes CASSSRAGVMNEQYF. V and J are TRBV7-9 and TRBJ2-7; 7 bases fit TRBD2. The V segment lost 4 bases and the J segment 5 bases; nucleotides outside the gene matches: 11. The CDR3 contains 15 residues. Germline-derived CDR1 and CDR2 are SEHNR and FQNEAQ (reference sequence).

The V and J genes are TRBV27 and TRBJ1-1, with TRBD1 identical over 11 bases. After removal of 5 bases from V and 1 base from J, the junction contained 9 bases not matched to a gene. The CDR3 has 17 amino acids. Germline CDR1 and CDR2: MNHEY and SMNVEV (reference sequence). CDR3 DNA: TGTGCCAGCAGTCTTCTCCGGGACAGGGGGACGAACACTGAAGCTTTCTTT. Its protein is CASSLLRDRGTNTEAFF.

The chain carries TRBV7-6 and TRBJ2-6, with D hard to call. From germline, CDR1 is SGHVS and CDR2 FNYEAQ. The CDR3 extends over 16 amino acids. V lost 2 bases, J lost 0 bases, and 8 bases lay in between. Here the CDR3 DNA reads TGTGCCAGCAGCTTACAGGAGTACTCTGGGGCCAACGTCCTGACTTTC. This sequence encodes CASSLQEYSGANVLTF.

Turning to this clone: In the same sample, other DNA sequences code for this CDR3. The chain uses TRBV27 and TRBJ2-7; 9 bases are shared with TRBD1. The V segment lost 2 bases and the J segment 5 bases; nucleotides outside the gene matches: 4. CDR3 length equals 14 residues. From germline, CDR1 is MNHEY and CDR2 SMNVEV (reference sequence). CDR3 nucleotide sequence: TGTGCCAGCAGTTTACGACAGGGGGGGAACGAGCAGTACTTC. Amino acid sequence: CASSLRQGGNEQYF.

Worth noting for this clone: This same CDR3 is encoded by further DNA sequences in the sample. The chain uses TRBV27 and TRBJ1-2, with D perhaps matching TRBD1 (6 bases). This CDR3 contains 13 residues. Germline-derived CDR1 and CDR2 are MNHEY and SMNVEV (reference sequence). The germline V and J ends were trimmed by 2 bases and 4 bases, with 8 bases remaining between them. The CDR3 spells CASSLGQFYGYTF. The CDR3 region has the DNA TGTGCCAGCAGTTTAGGACAGTTCTATGGCTACACCTTC.